These T cell receptor beta chains were read from a single sample in a study of identical twins. Each CDR3 protein gets one entry after TCRdb re-called the 5' RACE reads with MiXCR. The sample consists of 400,000 to 600,000 distinct CDR3 sequences, about 22% of them appearing once. This same sample was also part of a study on yellow fever vaccine responses in identical twins.

The sequenced sample consisted of CD4+ T cells sorted from blood. These receptors originate from a woman under 30 in good health. Each CDR3 is given with its conserved first and last residue. D genes are given only for firm matches. Some rows have no size entry. The others give once, few or many, or a class for an expanded clone.

V gene	J gene	clone size	D gene	CDR3 length	CDR3 DNA	CDR3 protein
TRBV12-3/TRBV12-4	TRBJ2-3	NA	TRBD2	15	TGTGCCAGCACCACCGGACTAGCGGAGGGGAATACGCAGTATTTT	CASTTGLAEGNTQYF
TRBV20-1	TRBJ2-5	few	NA	13	TGCAGTCCCGTTCGGGGGCGTCAAGAGACCCAGTACTTC	CSPVRGRQETQYF
TRBV27	TRBJ2-2	few	NA	14	TGTGCCAGCAGTTTACTACAGCGGGCCGGGGAGCTGTTTTTT	CASSLLQRAGELFF
TRBV20-1	TRBJ2-1	few	NA	17	TGCAGTGCGCCGCGGCGGATGCGGGCCGGGGTCTACAATGAGCAGTTCTTC	CSAPRRMRAGVYNEQFF
TRBV28	TRBJ1-6	NA	TRBD1	14	TGTGCCAGTGAACTACAGGGGGCCGGTTCACCCCTCCACTTT	CASELQGAGSPLHF
TRBV7-9	TRBJ2-5	NA	NA	12	TGTGCCAGCAGTTCGATGGAAGAGACCCAGTACTTC	CASSSMEETQYF
TRBV5-1	TRBJ2-3	few	TRBD1	16	TGCGCCAGCAGCCCTACCCCGGGACAGACCACAGATACGCAGTATTTT	CASSPTPGQTTDTQYF
TRBV7-2	TRBJ2-7	NA	NA	13	TGTGCCAGCAGCTTAGTCAGGGCTAGCGAGCAGTACTTC	CASSLVRASEQYF
TRBV4-1	TRBJ2-1	NA	NA	15	TGCGCCAGCAGCCCTGGACCAGTGAGGAGTGATGAGCAGTTCTTC	CASSPGPVRSDEQFF
TRBV2	TRBJ1-6	few	TRBD1	16	TGTGCCAGCAGTGAAGTCGGGGGACAGGGAAATTCACCCCTCCACTTT	CASSEVGGQGNSPLHF
TRBV5-1	TRBJ2-1	NA	TRBD2	14	TGCGCCAGCAGCTTATACCGGGGGGACAATGAGCAGTTCTTC	CASSLYRGDNEQFF
TRBV10-2	TRBJ2-5	few	TRBD2	17	TGCGCCAGCAGTGAGGACTACGGGACTAGCGGGAGTGAGACCCAGTACTTC	CASSEDYGTSGSETQYF
TRBV10-3	TRBJ2-1	NA	TRBD2	13	TGTGCCATCAGGCGGGAGACGGTCGATGAGCAGTTCTTC	CAIRRETVDEQFF
TRBV14	TRBJ2-7	NA	NA	23	TGTGCCAGCAGCCCCCTCGCCCTTCCGGCGATCAGGGTATGTCTGAAAAAGGGCTACGAGCAGTACTTC	CASSPLALPAIRVCLKKGYEQYF
TRBV20-1	TRBJ2-1	many	TRBD2	14	TGCAGTGCTAGTTGGGGACTAGCCTACAATGAGCAGTTCTTC	CSASWGLAYNEQFF
TRBV6-1	TRBJ2-2	NA	NA	14	TGTGCCAGCCAGAGACTAGGTAGAGCCGGGGAGCTGTTTTTT	CASQRLGRAGELFF
TRBV28	TRBJ1-2	NA	NA	15	TGTGCCAGCACCGATCCCGGGGGGGGTAACTATGGCTACACCTTC	CASTDPGGGNYGYTF
TRBV5-1	TRBJ2-1	NA	NA	15	TGCGCCAGCAGCTCGACCAAAACAGATTACAATGAGCAGTTCTTC	CASSSTKTDYNEQFF
TRBV5-1	TRBJ2-7	NA	TRBD2	15	TGCGCCAGCAGCTCCAGGACTAGCGGGAGTGGAGAGCAGTACTTC	CASSSRTSGSGEQYF
TRBV3-1	TRBJ2-7	few	NA	11	TGTGCCAGCAGCCTCCTGGACGAGCAGTACTTC	CASSLLDEQYF
TRBV5-8	TRBJ2-7	NA	NA	15	TGTGCCAGCAGCTTGGGACTTTCGTCTACCTACGAGCAGTACTTC	CASSLGLSSTYEQYF
TRBV6-1	TRBJ1-5	NA	NA	13	TGTGCCAGCAGTCAGGAGGCGGATCAGCCCCAGCATTTT	CASSQEADQPQHF
TRBV3-1	TRBJ1-2	many	NA	13	TGTGCCAGCAGCCCAGGAGGGCAGGGACGCTACACCTTC	CASSPGGQGRYTF
TRBV10-3	TRBJ2-5	NA	NA	17	TGTGCCATCAGTGAGGGGTTCGTTGCGGAAAACCCGTGGGCCCAGTACTTC	CAISEGFVAENPWAQYF
TRBV20-1	TRBJ2-3	few	NA	13	TGCAGTGCTAGACGGATTAGCACAGATACGCAGTATTTT	CSARRISTDTQYF
TRBV9	TRBJ2-1	NA	NA	17	TGTGCCAGCAGCGTACAGGGGACTTTTGCCTCCTACAATGAGCAGTTCTTC	CASSVQGTFASYNEQFF
TRBV19	TRBJ2-1	few	NA	12	TGTGCCAGTACCCCCACCTGGGGTGAGCAGTTCTTC	CASTPTWGEQFF
TRBV7-9	TRBJ2-1	NA	NA	15	TGTGCCAGCAGCTTAATAGGGTCCCAAGACAATGAGCAGTTCTTC	CASSLIGSQDNEQFF
TRBV5-6	TRBJ2-2	NA	NA	14	TGTGCCAGCAGCTTGGTTGTTAACGCCGGGGAGCTGTTTTTT	CASSLVVNAGELFF
TRBV5-1	TRBJ1-4	NA	NA	15	TGCGCCAGCAGCTGGGGAGGGGATTTTGATGAAAAACTGTTTTTT	CASSWGGDFDEKLFF
TRBV12-3/TRBV12-4	TRBJ2-2	NA	NA	11	TGTGCCAGCAGTTCGCTTGGGGAGCTGTTTTTT	CASSSLGELFF
TRBV10-3	TRBJ1-1	few	NA	12	TGTGCCATCAGTGAGGGGGCCACTGAAGCTTTCTTT	CAISEGATEAFF
TRBV2	TRBJ2-7	NA	TRBD2	15	TGTGCCAGCAGGGACGGCGGGAGGGTCACAAACGAGCAGTACTTC	CASRDGGRVTNEQYF
TRBV9	TRBJ2-1	NA	TRBD2	18	TGTGCCAGCAGTACGGGACTAGCGGGAGGGGGGTTAGGCAATGAGCAGTTCTTC	CASSTGLAGGGLGNEQFF
TRBV3-1	TRBJ2-7	NA	NA	14	TGTGCCAGCAGCCAAGGGCGAAGGTTTCGGGAGCAGTACTTC	CASSQGRRFREQYF
TRBV12-3/TRBV12-4	TRBJ1-2	few	TRBD1	13	TGTGCCAGCAGTTGGACAGGGGGGTTTGGCTACACCTTC	CASSWTGGFGYTF
TRBV12-3/TRBV12-4	TRBJ2-7	few	NA	13	TGTGCCAGCCGGGCGGATAGCTCCTACGAGCAGTACTTC	CASRADSSYEQYF
TRBV12-3/TRBV12-4	TRBJ2-3	NA	TRBD2	13	TGTGCCACAGAGCGGGGACCCCCCCCGGCGCAGTATTTT	CATERGPPPAQYF
TRBV2	TRBJ2-7	few	NA	13	TGTGCCAGCAGTGAAGCGCAAGCCCTCCAACGGTACTTC	CASSEAQALQRYF
TRBV12-3/TRBV12-4	TRBJ2-1	many	NA	15	TGTGCCAGCAGTTTGAGGATTTCCCGCTACAATGAGCAGTTCTTC	CASSLRISRYNEQFF
TRBV9	TRBJ2-5	few	TRBD2	15	TGTGCCAGCAGCGTAATGGGACTAGGGGACGAGACCCAGTACTTC	CASSVMGLGDETQYF
TRBV9	TRBJ2-5	few	NA	16	TGTGCCAGCAGCGTATCTTGGGGGGGACAGCAAGAGACCCAGTACTTC	CASSVSWGGQQETQYF
TRBV7-3	TRBJ2-1	few	NA	12	TGTGCCAGCAGCCGACCTAGCGATGAGCAGTTCTTC	CASSRPSDEQFF
TRBV20-1	TRBJ2-3	NA	TRBD1	15	TGCAGTGCTGGGGGGGGACAGGGGTTAACAGATACGCAGTATTTT	CSAGGGQGLTDTQYF
TRBV20-1	TRBJ2-1	few	NA	15	TGCAGTGCTAGATGGGACAAGCCTTCCTACAATGAGCAGTTCTTC	CSARWDKPSYNEQFF
TRBV20-1	TRBJ2-3	NA	TRBD2	15	TGCAGTGCTAGCCGGGGACTATTCGGCACAGATACGCAGTATTTT	CSASRGLFGTDTQYF
TRBV11-2	TRBJ2-3	NA	NA	16	TGTGCCAGCAGCTTAGGGCGGGGGCTCCTCACAGATACGCAGTATTTT	CASSLGRGLLTDTQYF
TRBV12-3/TRBV12-4	TRBJ2-2	many	TRBD1	14	TGTGCCAGCACTAGTCAGGGGGCCCCCGGGGAGCTGTTTTTT	CASTSQGAPGELFF
TRBV11-2	TRBJ2-2	few	NA	13	TGTGCCAGCAGCTTAGTGGGGGACAGGGAGCTGTTTTTT	CASSLVGDRELFF
TRBV4-1	TRBJ2-3	NA	TRBD2	16	TGCGCCAGCAGCCAAGGTTTAGCGGGAGAATCAGATACGCAGTATTTT	CASSQGLAGESDTQYF
TRBV7-8	TRBJ2-2	few	NA	15	TGTGCCAGCAGCTTAGAGTTCCTGAACACCGGGGAGCTGTTTTTT	CASSLEFLNTGELFF